This TCR beta chain was recorded in a study of T cells in Graves' hyperthyroidism and ophthalmopathy. This clonotype was counted ten times or more. The source material, RNA transcripts, was used to amplify TCR beta CDR3 regions. TCR CDR3 regions were first amplified by RT-PCR with HTBI primers. TCRdb fed the multiplex PCR reads into MiXCR, producing one record per CDR3 protein. Of around 500,000 distinct CDR3 sequences in the sample, 13% to 15% are singletons; the top ten hold approximately 13%. In germline, CDR1 is WNHNN, CDR2 SYGVQD (reference sequence). Trimming took off 0 bases at V and 7 bases at J, with 10 bases between the two ends. The CDR3 consists of 13 residues.

Source material: blood. This chain links TRBV10-1 with TRBJ2-7, with unresolved D. This TCR came from a woman aged 40 to 50 with Graves' hyperthyroidism. CDR3 loop: CASSESVSREQYF. CDR3 DNA: TGCGCCAGCAGTGAGTCGGTCAGTCGGGAGCAGTACTTC.